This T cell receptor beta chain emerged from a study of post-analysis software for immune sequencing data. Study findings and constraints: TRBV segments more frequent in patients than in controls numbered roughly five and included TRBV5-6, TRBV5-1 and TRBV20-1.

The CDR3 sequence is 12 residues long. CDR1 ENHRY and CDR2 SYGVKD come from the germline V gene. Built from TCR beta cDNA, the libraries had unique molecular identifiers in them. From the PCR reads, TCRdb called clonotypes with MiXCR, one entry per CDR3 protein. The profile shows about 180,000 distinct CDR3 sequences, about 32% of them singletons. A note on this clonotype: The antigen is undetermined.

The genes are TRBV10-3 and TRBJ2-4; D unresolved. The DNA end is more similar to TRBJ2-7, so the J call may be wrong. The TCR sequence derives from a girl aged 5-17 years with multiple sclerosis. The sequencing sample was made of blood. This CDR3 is CAISDSNYEQYF. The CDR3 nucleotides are TGTGCCATCAGTGACTCAAATTACGAGCAGTACTTC.